This T cell receptor beta chain was sequenced for a study of blood T cell repertoires in COVID-19. Background on the study: Acute and convalescent COVID-19 samples came from the United States, Italy and Spain.

The age range of participants was about 18 to 90 years, with residence in fewer than 25 US areas. Original processing methods: Reference gene primer amplification yielded estimated nucleated cell counts. Libraries were prepared by immunoSEQ multiplex PCR; TCRdb keeps only in-frame clonotypes and omits some of them. V, J and clone size are those of that table, while D and trimming were read from the DNA. The sample comprises more than 150,000 clones, over 70% of which are singletons, and 10% to 15% rests with the top ten. The length of the CDR3 is 14 residues. V lost 4 bases and J 3 bases, leaving 16 bases between the germline ends. The V gene's germline CDR1 is SQVTM and CDR2 ANQGSEA.

The sequence derives from a woman in her sixties who had recovered from COVID-19. The rearrangement links TRBV29-1 to TRBJ2-7; a weak D match, TRBD2 (5 bases). The sequenced material came from PBMCs or T cells enriched from blood (not recorded which). CDR3 sequence (DNA): TGCAGCGTTGTAGAGGACGGGAACCTCTACGAGCAGTACTTC. Translation gives CSVVEDGNLYEQYF.